A single sample is the source of the 20 T cell receptor beta chains below, sequenced in a study of regulatory T cells in long-lasting Graves disease. Sample time point: newly diagnosed GD, antithyroid drugs for less than 3 months. Preparation of the TCR library used RNA extracted from PBMCs. Sequencing libraries for TCR beta were prepared with iRepertoire HTBI primers and Arm-PCR of CDR3 regions. From the multiplex PCR reads, TCRdb called clonotypes with MiXCR, one entry per CDR3 protein. Among 350,000 to 550,000 distinct CDR3 sequences, 16% were seen once, and the ten largest hold about a quarter. These data were also reused for a study on T cells in Graves' hyperthyroidism and ophthalmopathy.

The source material was peripheral blood mononuclear cells (PBMCs), sampled at new diagnosis, from a patient treated with antithyroid drugs. All receptors come from a woman under 30 with Graves disease.

This chain links TRBV6-4 with TRBJ2-1; D unresolved. There are 16 residues in the CDR3. Germline CDR1 and CDR2: MRHNA and SNTAGT. V lost 6 bases and J 4 bases, leaving 19 bases between the germline ends. The CDR3, as DNA: TGTGCCAGCAGCCCATCCGGGCTATCTAATTACAATGAGCAGTTCTTC. Protein: CASSPSGLSNYNEQFF.

This clonotype was observed many times. The chain recombines TRBV15 with TRBJ2-3; the D is unclear. CDR1 and CDR2 from the germline V gene are LNHNV and YYDKDF (reference sequence). The V end lost 3 bases, the J end lost 6 bases, and 16 bases lay between the germline ends. The CDR3 totals 15 residues. Here the CDR3 DNA reads TGTGCCACCAGCAGCCCCCTCTCGGGCTACGATACGCAGTATTTT. It translates to CATSSPLSGYDTQYF.

The chain carries TRBV18 and TRBJ2-7; a weak D match, TRBD1 (6 bases). The CDR3 is 13 residues long. Germline-derived CDR1 and CDR2 are KGHSH and LQKENI. V gave up 6 bases and J gave up 3 bases, with 12 bases separating them. CDR3 bases: TGTGCCAGCTCTAGGACAGTGGACTACGAGCAGTACTTC. It codes for CASSRTVDYEQYF.

This clonotype has at least ten counts. The chain uses TRBV6-1 and TRBJ2-7; maybe TRBD1 (6 bases). This CDR3 region has 15 residues. The V and J ends lost 3 bases and 5 bases respectively, with 17 bases between them. Germline CDR1 MNHNS, CDR2 SASEGT. The CDR3 loop is CASSEMDSPFNEQYF. The CDR3 nucleotides are TGTGCCAGCAGTGAGATGGACAGCCCCTTTAACGAGCAGTACTTC.

This clonotype was counted ten times or more. The chain recombines TRBV6-5 with TRBJ2-5; D is undetermined. This CDR3 has 15 residues. V dropped 0 bases and J dropped 2 bases, with 10 bases sitting between them. Germline V gene lookup returns CDR1 MNHEY and CDR2 SVGAGI. CDR3 nucleotides: TGTGCCAGCAGTTACTCGACCGCAGATCAAGAGACCCAGTACTTC. This gives the protein CASSYSTADQETQYF.

This clonotype was counted ten times or more. V usage is TRBV28 and J usage is TRBJ1-2; D not resolved. The CDR3 is 13 amino acids. Germline V lookup: CDR1 MDHEN, CDR2 SYDVKM. Trimming stripped 7 bases from V and 8 bases from J, with 17 bases between. The CDR3 DNA sequence: TGTGCCAGCACTCCGCGCGGTGGTAGCGGCTACACCTTC. Encoded protein: CASTPRGGSGYTF.

In this sample, this clonotype turned up a few times. A read error may produce the germline difference seen at one junction end. The chain is built from TRBV7-7 and TRBJ2-2; a weak D match, TRBD1 (5 bases). Germline V gene data show CDR1 as SSHAT and CDR2 as FNYEAQ (reference sequence). The CDR3 totals 14 residues. Here the CDR3 DNA reads TGTGCTAGCAGCTTAGGTGACAGCCCCGGGGAGCTGTTTTTT. This translates into CASSLGDSPGELFF.

This chain uses TRBV6-2 or TRBV6-3 with TRBJ2-7, with 13 bases lining up with TRBD2. The V gene end was trimmed by 6 bases and the J gene end by 4 bases; junction bases not matched to a gene: 9. The length of the CDR3 is 16 residues. The germline V gene encodes CDR1 MNHEY and CDR2 SVGEGT. CDR3 sequence (DNA): TGTGCCAGCAGACGACAACTAGCGGGAGGGCCTTACGAGCAGTACTTC. This encodes CASRRQLAGGPYEQYF.

Ten or more counts support this clonotype. The chain carries TRBV13 and TRBJ2-1; the D gene is possibly TRBD1 (5 bases). V was trimmed by 0 bases and J by 5 bases, leaving 11 bases between them. CDR1 is PRHDT, CDR2 FYEKMQ, per germline (reference sequence). There are 15 residues in the CDR3. CDR3 region: CASSLGFGADNEQFF. In DNA, the CDR3 is TGTGCCAGCAGCTTAGGTTTTGGGGCTGACAATGAGCAGTTCTTC. Looking up the rest from reference TRBV13 and TRBJ2-1 gives the full variable domain: AAGVIQSPRHLIKEKRETATLKCYPIPRHDTVYWYQQGPGQDPQFLISFYEKMQSDKGSIPDRFSAQQFSDYHSELNMSSLELGDSALYFCASSLGFGADNEQFFGPGTRLTVL.

This clonotype was picked up a small number of times. This chain uses TRBV11-2 with TRBJ2-4; D possibly corresponds to TRBD1 (5 bases). CDR1 and CDR2 from the germline V gene are SGHAT and FQNNGV. The V and J ends lost 0 bases and 1 base respectively, with 10 bases between them. The CDR3 contains 16 residues. CDR3 sequence (DNA): TGTGCCAGCAGCTTAGATCTTGGGGCGGCCAAAAACATTCAGTACTTC. Translated: CASSLDLGAAKNIQYF.

A note on this clonotype: A much larger clonotype is one base distant, so this may be a read error. The genes are TRBV11-2 and TRBJ2-2, with TRBD2 identical over 15 bases. The CDR3 contains 15 residues. In germline, CDR1 is SGHAT, CDR2 FQNNGV. The ends lost 8 bases at V and 5 bases at J; junction bases unmatched: 3. The CDR3 DNA reads as TGTGCCAGCGGGGGACTAGCGGGAGGAACCGGGGAGCTGTTTTTT. As protein: CASGGLAGGTGELFF.

Many counts were recorded for this clonotype. This chain joins TRBV28 and TRBJ1-1; 8 nucleotides agree with TRBD1. Germline V CDR1 and CDR2: MDHEN, SYDVKM. V was pared by 9 bases and J by 11 bases, with 8 bases of the junction left unmatched. The CDR3 spans 11 residues. CDR3: CASTRGLGAFF. The CDR3 coding sequence is TGTGCCAGTACCAGGGGGCTGGGGGCTTTCTTT.

There are many counts of this clonotype. The chain links TRBV2 to TRBJ2-3, with D uncertain. Between the trimmed V and J ends, which lost 4 bases and 4 bases, there was a span of 9 bases. Germline-derived CDR1 and CDR2 are SNHLY and FYNNEI. The CDR3 spans 13 residues. CDR3 protein: CASSVEASDTQYF. The CDR3 region has the DNA TGTGCCAGCAGTGTTGAGGCATCAGATACGCAGTATTTT.

This clonotype came up a few times. J is TRBJ2-7 and V is TRBV27, with 8 bases identical to TRBD1. Trimming took 5 bases from V and 2 from J; bases not matched to a gene: 5. This CDR3 spans 14 amino acids. The germline V gene has CDR1 MNHEY and CDR2 SMNVEV (reference sequence). In DNA form, the CDR3 reads TGTGCCAGCAGTATAGACAGGGGACCCTACGAGCAGTACTTC. This gives the protein CASSIDRGPYEQYF.

The chain has TRBV20-1 and TRBJ2-2; D not certain. V lost 4 bases and J 6 bases, leaving 12 bases between the germline ends. CDR1 and CDR2 from the germline V gene are DFQATT and SNEGSKA (reference sequence). The CDR3 runs to 13 residues. The CDR3, as DNA: TGCAGTGCTAAATTGCAACGCTCCGGGGAGCTGTTTTTT. This gives the protein CSAKLQRSGELFF.

This clonotype was seen repeatedly, ten times or more. The rearrangement joins TRBV10-1 to TRBJ2-3; TRBD1 or TRBD2 may be the D gene (5 bases each). CDR3 size: 14 residues. Trimming removed 3 bases from V and 2 bases from J, with 9 bases in between. Germline assignment: CDR1 WNHNN and CDR2 SYGVQD (reference sequence). The CDR3 DNA is TGCGCCAGCAGTGACGGGGCGTTCACAGATACGCAGTATTTT. This sequence encodes CASSDGAFTDTQYF.

This clonotype appeared once. The CDR3 sequence is CASSPPQTNYGYTF. In DNA, the CDR3 is TGTGCCAGCAGCCCCCCACAGACTAACTATGGCTACACCTTC. The rearrangement uses TRBV12-3 or TRBV12-4 and TRBJ1-2; no firm D call. V gave up 6 bases and J gave up 0 bases, with 11 bases separating them. CDR3 length: 14 amino acids.

The rearrangement uses TRBV2 and TRBJ1-2; 7 nucleotides agree with TRBD1. The CDR3 runs 14 residues. After removal of 3 bases from V and 7 bases from J, the junction contained 8 bases not matched to a gene. Germline V gene sequence: CDR1 SNHLY, CDR2 FYNNEI. As DNA, the CDR3 is TGTGCCAGCAGTGAGACACAGGGGATCGGTGGCTACACCTTC. It yields the protein CASSETQGIGGYTF.

The sample holds many counts of this clonotype. V gene TRBV12-3 or TRBV12-4 combines with J gene TRBJ2-7; no definite D call. Trimming removed 4 bases at V and 0 bases at J, with 10 bases between. CDR3 length equals 14 residues. DNA of the CDR3: TGTGCCAGCAGTTATGGGGTGAGCTCCTACGAGCAGTACTTC. This codes for CASSYGVSSYEQYF.

The chain is built from TRBV12-3 or TRBV12-4 and TRBJ2-7; 8 bases agree with TRBD2. CDR3 size: 14 residues. V was pared by 2 bases and J by 5 bases, with 5 bases of the junction left unmatched. For the CDR3, the DNA is TGTGCCAGCAGTTTATGGCGGGGGGCGAACGAGCAGTACTTC. This codes for CASSLWRGANEQYF.